The text below deals with one TCR beta chain. Trimming removed 6 bases from V and 7 bases from J, with 13 bases in between. Per germline, CDR1 MDHEN and CDR2 SYDVKM. This CDR3 spans 13 amino acids. This specimen comes from a study of cytomegalovirus exposure and HLA in healthy donors. Study at large: An earlier analysis found under 130 million unique TCR beta sequences from around 180 million T cells.

Amplification used 60 Vbeta primers and 13 Jbeta primers. Measured with immunoSEQ multiplex PCR; TCRdb has only the in-frame clones, and not every one. This table holds 150,000 to 200,000 clones, approximately 73% found once. The receptor's source is a young man in good health and CMV-seropositive. Sequenced sample: PBMCs. This chain connects TRBV28 to TRBJ2-1; the D gene is possibly TRBD2 (6 bases). CDR3 in DNA: TGTGCCAGCAGAAGCGGGTCTCGGAATGAGCAGTTCTTC. As protein: CASRSGSRNEQFF.